The 2 T cell receptor beta chains in this list originate from one sample, sequenced in a study of T-cell memory formation after mild COVID-19. TCRdb re-called the 5' RACE reads through MiXCR, storing one row per CDR3 protein. The data contain fewer than 350,000 distinct CDR3 sequences, more than 13% of them singletons. Sequencing input: PBMCs or a T cell subset sorted from them (not recorded which). These receptors all come from a man between 18 and 29 years old who had mild COVID-19 (a few samples of this study predate the infection). Cell type and time point are not known.

This clonotype was found a few times. The rearrangement links TRBV12-3 or TRBV12-4 to TRBJ2-7, with a weak D call TRBD2 (6 bases). V lost 7 bases and J lost 2, with 15 bases in between. The CDR3 has 14 residues. The CDR3: CASTWGDLAYEQYF. In DNA, the CDR3 is TGTGCCAGCACCTGGGGGGACCTCGCCTACGAGCAGTACTTC.

This clonotype was seen more than once but under ten times. The V and J genes are TRBV11-2 and TRBJ2-7, with 7 bases identical to TRBD1. The CDR3 contains 12 residues. V lost 4 bases, J lost 6 bases, and 3 bases stayed unmatched. Looked up from germline, CDR1 is SGHAT and CDR2 is FQNNGV. The CDR3 nucleotides are TGTGCCAGCAGCTACTCAGGGGGCGAGCAGTACGTC. This translates into CASSYSGGEQYV.